One sample yielded the 28 T cell receptor beta chains listed below, sequenced in a study of Graves' ophthalmopathy and Graves' hyperthyroidism. Scientists amplified the TCR beta CDR3 regions from RNA transcripts. Second-round multiplex PCR came after a first-round RT-PCR that employed HTBI primers. MiXCR was run by TCRdb on the multiplex PCR reads, yielding one entry per CDR3 protein. This repertoire shows about 1.2 million distinct CDR3 sequences, around a third found once; its top ten account for roughly 11%. Sequences were obtained from peripheral blood or thyroid tissue (not recorded which). Receptors originate from an adult man with Graves' hyperthyroidism.

On this clonotype itself: Given the absence of the conserved phenylalanine or tryptophan at the CDR3 end, a read error is likely. The limits of the CDR3 on the DNA are not certain, so only TCRdb's listed CDR3 is given. The V gene is TRBV7-9, the J gene TRBJ1-6; the DNA was not compared with TRBD1, the D call given in the table. A total of 17 residues make up the CDR3, ends included. Germline assignment: CDR1 SEHNR and CDR2 FQNEAQ (reference sequence). The CDR3 sequence: CASTGDRASSYNSPLQS.

This clonotype has ten or more counts. This chain links TRBV4-1 with TRBJ2-5; D is possibly TRBD2 (5 bases). Germline V lookup: CDR1 MGHRA, CDR2 YSYEKL. Trimming took off 1 base at V and 3 bases at J, with 12 bases between the two ends. The CDR3 has 15 residues. CDR3: CASSQVGSVEETQYF. The CDR3 bases are TGCGCCAGCAGCCAAGTAGGTAGCGTAGAAGAGACCCAGTACTTC.

This clonotype was counted a few times. The chain combines TRBV7-2 with TRBJ2-5, with 7 bases identical to TRBD1. The CDR3 runs to 16 residues. Trimming cost V 6 bases and J 2 bases; bases outside gene matches: 12. Germline V lookup: CDR1 SGHTA, CDR2 FQGNSA. CDR3 nucleotides: TGTGCCAGCAGGTCTGGGACAGCCGCAGAACAAGAGACCCAGTACTTC. Its protein is CASRSGTAAEQETQYF. The whole variable domain, filled in from reference TRBV7-2 and TRBJ2-5, reads GAGVSQSPSNKVTEKGKDVELRCDPISGHTALYWYRQSLGQGLEFLIYFQGNSAPDKSGLPSDRFSAERTGGSVSTLTIQRTQQEDSAVYLCASRSGTAAEQETQYFGPGTRLLVL.

The chain couples TRBV3-1 to TRBJ1-1; 8 bases are a match to TRBD1. In germline, CDR1 is LGHDT, CDR2 YNNKEL (reference sequence). The CDR3 contains 15 residues. V shed 1 base and J 7 bases; nucleotides not matched to a gene: 8. In DNA, the CDR3 is TGTGCCAGCAGCCAAGGCATTGTGGGACAGGATGAAGCTTTCTTT. It codes for CASSQGIVGQDEAFF.

This clonotype occurred a few times. The V gene is TRBV6-1, the J gene TRBJ1-2; 11 bases fit TRBD1. Germline values: CDR1 MNHNS, CDR2 SASEGT. This CDR3 has 15 amino acids. Trimming cost V 2 bases and J 6 bases; bases outside gene matches: 5. The CDR3 nucleotides are TGTGCCAGCAGTGAATTTTGGACAGGGGGCGATGGCTACACCTTC. Its protein is CASSEFWTGGDGYTF.

At least ten counts were recorded for this clonotype. One end of the junction is discordant with germline, which a read error may explain. The V call is TRBV12-3 or TRBV12-4, the J call TRBJ1-2, with TRBD1 identical over 9 bases. CDR3 length equals 15 residues. This CDR3 reads CASSSPDRGDYGYTF. CDR3 nucleotide sequence: TGCGCCAGCAGCTCCCCCGACAGGGGGGACTATGGCTACACCTTC.

J is TRBJ2-3 and V is TRBV7-2; the D gene is possibly TRBD2 (6 bases). V gave up 5 bases and J gave up 10 bases, with 13 bases separating them. The CDR3 covers 12 residues. CDR1 is SGHTA, CDR2 FQGNSA, per germline. The CDR3 loop is CASSHGGTPQYF. In DNA, the CDR3 is TGTGCCAGCAGCCACGGAGGGACCCCGCAGTATTTT.

The sample holds one count of this clonotype. V gene TRBV7-8 combines with J gene TRBJ2-7; 7 nucleotides line up with TRBD1. V trimming: 8 bases; J trimming: 4 bases; junction bases outside the gene matches: 14. The CDR3 contains 15 residues. Germline V gene sequence: CDR1 SGHVS, CDR2 FQNEAQ. CDR3 coding DNA: TGTGCCAGCTCACCAAGGGGGACAGTCGGGTACGAGCAGTACTTC. It codes for CASSPRGTVGYEQYF.

This clonotype was detected many times. This chain links TRBV19 with TRBJ2-7; 10 nucleotides match TRBD1. V lost 8 bases and J lost 2; bases outside the gene matches: 6. The CDR3 runs 14 residues. Per the germline V gene, CDR1 is LNHDA and CDR2 is SQIVND (reference sequence). CDR3 DNA: TGTGCCAGTCGGCCGGGACAGGGGACCTACGAGCAGTACTTC. It is translated as CASRPGQGTYEQYF.

The genes are TRBV12-3 or TRBV12-4 and TRBJ1-3; no clear D. V was trimmed by 10 bases and J by 0 bases, leaving 13 bases between them. The CDR3 is 14 residues long. The CDR3 nucleotides are TGTGCCACCAGGAGTGAGCGCTCTGGAAACACCATATATTTT. Its protein is CATRSERSGNTIYF.

The chain links TRBV5-1 to TRBJ2-7; TRBD1 aligns across 10 bases. Germline CDR1 is SGHRS and CDR2 is YFSETQ. CDR3 length equals 14 residues. V lost 4 bases and J lost 5; bases outside the gene matches: 6. CDR3 coding DNA: TGCGCCAGCAGCGAGGGACAGGGGTATGACGAGCAGTACTTC. Translated: CASSEGQGYDEQYF.

J is TRBJ1-2 and V is TRBV3-1, with 7 bases aligning to TRBD1. V lost 1 base, J lost 3 bases, and 8 bases stayed unmatched. The CDR3 contains 16 residues. Germline values: CDR1 LGHDT, CDR2 YNNKEL (reference sequence). CDR3 sequence: CASSQAPGQSYYGYTF. The CDR3 DNA reads as TGTGCCAGCAGCCAAGCGCCGGGACAGTCGTACTATGGCTACACCTTC.

In the case of this clonotype: A single base separates this from a much larger clone, so it may be a read error. This rearrangement joins TRBV7-9 to TRBJ2-2; 7 positions agree with TRBD1. Germline CDR1 and CDR2: SEHNR and FQNEAQ (reference sequence). This CDR3 comprises 14 residues. Losses at the gene ends were 6 bases for V and 7 bases for J; bases not matched to a gene: 8. CDR3 sequence: CASSPRRDSGELFF. CDR3 DNA sequence: TGTGCCAGCAGTCCTCGACGGGACAGCGGGGAGCTGTTTTTT. Complete variable domain (other parts from reference TRBV7-9 and TRBJ2-2): DTGVSQNPRHKITKRGQNVTFRCDPISEHNRLYWYRQTLGQGPEFLTYFQNEAQLEKSRLLSDRFSAERPKGSFSTLEIQRTEQGDSAMYLCASSPRRDSGELFFGEGSRLTVL.

This clonotype was recorded a few times. The chain couples TRBV7-9 to TRBJ2-5; 8 bases are a match to TRBD1. V dropped 6 bases and J dropped 5; count of bases not matched to a gene: 20. In germline, CDR1 is SEHNR, CDR2 FQNEAQ (reference sequence). This CDR3 comprises 18 residues. In nucleotides, the CDR3 is TGTGCCAGCAGTTTAAGCGGCGGACAGGGAAAAAAAGGGGAGACCCAGTACTTC. As protein: CASSLSGGQGKKGETQYF. The full variable domain, in which reference TRBV7-9 and TRBJ2-5 provide the parts outside the CDR3, is DTGVSQNPRHKITKRGQNVTFRCDPISEHNRLYWYRQTLGQGPEFLTYFQNEAQLEKSRLLSDRFSAERPKGSFSTLEIQRTEQGDSAMYLCASSLSGGQGKKGETQYFGPGTRLLVL.

Many counts were recorded for this clonotype. This chain joins TRBV29-1 and TRBJ2-7; the D gene could be TRBD1 or TRBD2 (5 bases each). V was cut by 3 bases and J by 0 bases, with 15 bases left in between. CDR1 and CDR2 from the germline V gene are SQVTM and ANQGSEA. CDR3 length: 15 amino acids. CDR3 protein: CSVEVPGPHSYEQYF. For the CDR3, the DNA is TGCAGCGTTGAGGTGCCGGGGCCCCACTCCTACGAGCAGTACTTC.

Many counts were recorded for this clonotype. This CDR3 is CASSLDGRELFF. For the CDR3, the DNA is TGTGCCAGCAGTTTAGATGGGCGAGAACTGTTTTTT. This chain uses TRBV12-3 or TRBV12-4 with TRBJ1-4; D is unclear. The V end lost 1 base, the J end lost 12 bases, and 9 bases lay between the germline ends. This CDR3 region has 12 residues.

The chain uses TRBV2 and TRBJ2-5, with 10 bases matching TRBD1. Near its end, the DNA agrees better with TRBJ2-4, so the J call may be wrong. The germline gives CDR1 SNHLY, CDR2 FYNNEI. CDR3 length equals 13 residues. CDR3 amino acids: CASTGTGENIQYF. In DNA, the CDR3 is TGTGCCAGCACCGGGACAGGGGAAAACATTCAGTACTTC.

Many counts were recorded for this clonotype. Here the CDR3 DNA reads TGCAGTGCTAGAGCTACGAGGAACCATAATTCACCCCTCCACTTT. As protein: CSARATRNHNSPLHF. The V gene is TRBV20-1, the J gene TRBJ1-6, with D hard to call. Germline CDR1 is DFQATT and CDR2 is SNEGSKA (reference sequence). The CDR3 extends over 15 amino acids. Trimming left V 1 base short and J 5 bases short, with 12 bases between.

This clonotype came up many times. The V call is TRBV5-1, the J call TRBJ2-7; the D call may be TRBD1 or TRBD2 (5 bases each). Trimming pared 0 bases from V and 0 bases from J, leaving 13 bases between. The CDR3 is 16 amino acids. Germline V gene sequence: CDR1 SGHRS, CDR2 YFSETQ. Written as DNA, the CDR3 is TGCGCCAGCAGCTTGGAATGGGGGAATCCCTCCTACGAGCAGTACTTC. It codes for CASSLEWGNPSYEQYF.

This chain joins TRBV7-9 and TRBJ2-7, with 9 bases identical to TRBD2. Unmatched junction bases numbered 10, after V lost 5 bases and J lost 2 bases. Germline-derived CDR1 and CDR2 are SEHNR and FQNEAQ (reference sequence). CDR3 length: 16 residues. CDR3 sequence reads: CASSTIAGEGTYEQYF. Written as DNA, the CDR3 is TGTGCCAGCAGCACGATAGCGGGAGAGGGAACCTACGAGCAGTACTTC.

This clonotype has a handful of counts. At one end the junction does not follow the germline gene, possibly because of a read error. The rearrangement uses TRBV7-2 and TRBJ2-7, with 7 bases matching TRBD1. The CDR3 runs to 13 residues. The germline CDR1 and CDR2 sequences are SGHTA and FQGNSA. The CDR3 is CAGSNRDRTKQYF. The DNA of the CDR3 is TGTGCCGGCAGCAACCGGGACAGAACTAAGCAGTACTTC.

This clonotype appeared many times. The J gene is TRBJ1-5, the V gene TRBV20-1; no reliable D call. The CDR3 loop spans 15 amino acids. V shed 0 bases and J shed 11 bases, with 20 bases lying between them. From germline, CDR1 is DFQATT and CDR2 SNEGSKA (reference sequence). CDR3 in DNA: TGCAGTGCTAGAGATACGATTGGCGGGCGTACGTCCCAGCATTTT. Its protein product is CSARDTIGGRTSQHF.

The V call is TRBV5-1, the J call TRBJ2-2, with D maybe TRBD1 (6 bases). This CDR3 region has 20 residues. Germline values: CDR1 SGHRS, CDR2 YFSETQ. Trimming removed 4 bases from V and 4 bases from J, with 29 bases in between. The DNA for the CDR3 is TGCGCCAGCAGCGGGCGGGCGTTTCGCACAAGGGACACCGGCACCGGGGAGCTGTTTTTT. Amino acids: CASSGRAFRTRDTGTGELFF.

The rearrangement joins TRBV5-6 to TRBJ2-7, with 8 bases that match TRBD1. V lost 4 bases to trimming and J lost 7 bases; unmatched junction nucleotides: 10. CDR3 length: 14 amino acids. Germline CDR1 reads SGHDT; CDR2 reads YYEEEE. For the CDR3, the DNA is TGTGCCAGCAGCCTCCGACAGGGGACGAGGGAGCAGTACTTC. This gives the protein CASSLRQGTREQYF.

This clonotype was picked up many times. The chain combines TRBV6-5 with TRBJ1-2, with 8 nucleotides matching TRBD1. This CDR3 comprises 14 residues. Germline loops: CDR1 MNHEY, CDR2 SVGAGI. The J segment lost 7 bases and the V segment lost 3 bases, leaving 7 bases of the junction unmatched. CDR3 in amino acids: CASSYDRGAGGYTF. CDR3 DNA sequence: TGTGCCAGCAGTTATGACAGGGGCGCCGGTGGCTACACCTTC.

A few counts support this clonotype. J is TRBJ2-2 and V is TRBV6-1; 10 bases agree with TRBD2. The V gene end was trimmed by 8 bases and the J gene end by 7 bases; junction bases not matched to a gene: 7. The CDR3 sequence is 14 residues long. Germline CDR1 is MNHNS and CDR2 is SASEGT. As DNA, the CDR3 is TGTGCCAGCTCTCTAGCGGGGGTTGTCGGGGAGCTGTTTTTT. It is translated as CASSLAGVVGELFF.

CDR3 protein: CASKRPQTNTGELGATQYF. CDR3 coding DNA: TGTGCCAGCAAGAGACCCCAAACGAACACCGGGGAGCTGGGGGCGACCCAGTACTTC. This chain links TRBV7-2 with TRBJ2-5; D is possibly TRBD1 (6 bases). Per germline, CDR1 SGHTA and CDR2 FQGNSA. Trimming removed 7 bases at V and 7 bases at J, with 34 bases between. The CDR3 has 19 amino acids.

This clonotype showed up just a few times. The chain joins TRBV20-1 to TRBJ2-5; maybe TRBD2 (6 bases). This CDR3 region has 18 residues. Germline V lookup: CDR1 DFQATT, CDR2 SNEGSKA (reference sequence). Trimming removed 0 bases from V and 2 bases from J, with 22 bases in between. This CDR3 reads CSAREMTAGGWGQETQYF. DNA of the CDR3: TGCAGTGCTAGAGAGATGACAGCGGGTGGTTGGGGGCAAGAGACCCAGTACTTC.